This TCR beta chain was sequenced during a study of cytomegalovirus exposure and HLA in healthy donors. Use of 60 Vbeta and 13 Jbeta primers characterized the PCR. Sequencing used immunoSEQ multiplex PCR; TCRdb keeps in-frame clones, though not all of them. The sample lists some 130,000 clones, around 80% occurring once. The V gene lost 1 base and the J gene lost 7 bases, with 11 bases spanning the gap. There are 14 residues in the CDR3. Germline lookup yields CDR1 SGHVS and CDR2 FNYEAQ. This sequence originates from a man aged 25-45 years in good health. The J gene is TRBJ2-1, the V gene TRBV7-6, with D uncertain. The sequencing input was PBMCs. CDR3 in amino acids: CASSLVAPGNEQFF. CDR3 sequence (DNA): TGTGCCAGCAGCTTAGTGGCTCCGGGTAATGAGCAGTTCTTC. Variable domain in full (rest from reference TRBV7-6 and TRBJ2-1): GAGVSQSPRYKVTKRGQDVALRCDPISGHVSLYWYRQALGQGPEFLTYFNYEAQQDKSGLPNDRFSAERPEGSISTLTIQRTEQRDSAMYRCASSLVAPGNEQFFGPGTRLTVL.